This T cell receptor beta chain was sequenced during a study of shared clonotypes between healthy human individuals. CD45RO-negative CD8 cells positively selected for CCR7 made up the naive population, which excluded terminally differentiated effector memory CD45RA+ cells. Study results and limitations: Larger estimated richness was generally recorded for naive subsets relative to memory subsets.

On this clone itself: Antigen unknown.

Genomic DNA of each subset was evenly split across several immunoSEQ plates. The method was immunoSEQ multiplex PCR; TCRdb's version includes in-frame clones alone and lacks a portion of them. This repertoire shows 1.5 million to 2.5 million clones, about 95% found once; its top ten account for approximately 1.2%. The V segment lost 4 bases and the J segment 5 bases; nucleotides outside the gene matches: 9. CDR1 LNHDA and CDR2 SQIVND come from the germline V gene (reference sequence). The CDR3 has 16 amino acids. The chain has TRBV19 and TRBJ2-2; 8 bases agree with TRBD2. Material for sequencing was naive CD8+ T cells sorted from blood. The sequence derives from a man younger than 35 in good health. The DNA for the CDR3 is TGTGCCAGTAGTACGGGACTAGTGGGGATAACCGGGGAGCTGTTTTTT. This translates into CASSTGLVGITGELFF.